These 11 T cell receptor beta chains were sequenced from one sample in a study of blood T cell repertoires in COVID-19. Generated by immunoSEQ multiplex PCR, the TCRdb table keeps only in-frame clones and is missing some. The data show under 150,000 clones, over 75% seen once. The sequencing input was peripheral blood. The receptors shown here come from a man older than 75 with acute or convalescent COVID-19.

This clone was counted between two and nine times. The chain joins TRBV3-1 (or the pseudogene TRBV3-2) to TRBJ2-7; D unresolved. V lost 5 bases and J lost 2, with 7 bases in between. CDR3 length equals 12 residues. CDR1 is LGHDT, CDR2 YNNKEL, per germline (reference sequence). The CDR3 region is CASSGQTYEQYF. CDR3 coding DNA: TGTGCCAGCAGCGGGCAGACCTACGAGCAGTACTTC.

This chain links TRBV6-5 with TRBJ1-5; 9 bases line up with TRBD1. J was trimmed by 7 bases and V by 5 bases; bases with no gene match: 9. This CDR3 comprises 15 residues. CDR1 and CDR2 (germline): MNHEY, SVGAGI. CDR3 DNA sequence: TGTGCCAGCAGTCCACAGGGGGCTCAGGAGCAGCCCCAGCATTTT. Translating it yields CASSPQGAQEQPQHF.

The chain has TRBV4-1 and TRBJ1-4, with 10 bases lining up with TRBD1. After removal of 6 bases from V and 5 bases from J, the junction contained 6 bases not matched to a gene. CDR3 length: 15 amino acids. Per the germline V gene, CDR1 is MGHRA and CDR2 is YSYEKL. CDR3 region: CASRAPGQGNEKLFF. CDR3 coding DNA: TGCGCCAGCAGAGCCCCGGGACAGGGGAATGAAAAACTGTTTTTT.

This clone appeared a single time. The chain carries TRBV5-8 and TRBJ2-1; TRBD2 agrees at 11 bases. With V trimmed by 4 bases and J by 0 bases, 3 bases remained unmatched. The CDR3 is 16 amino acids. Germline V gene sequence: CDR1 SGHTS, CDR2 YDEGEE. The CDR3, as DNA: TGTGCCAGCAGCCGGGGACTAGCGGCCTCCTACAATGAGCAGTTCTTC. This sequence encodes CASSRGLAASYNEQFF.

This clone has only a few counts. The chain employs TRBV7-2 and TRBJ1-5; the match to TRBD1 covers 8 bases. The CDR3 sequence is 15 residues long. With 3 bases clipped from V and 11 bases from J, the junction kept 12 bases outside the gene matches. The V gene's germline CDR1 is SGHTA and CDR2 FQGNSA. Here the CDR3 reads CASSLSGGYAGAQHF. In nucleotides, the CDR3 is TGTGCCAGCAGCTTGTCAGGGGGCTACGCGGGGGCCCAGCATTTT. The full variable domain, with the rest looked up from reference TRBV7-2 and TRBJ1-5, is GAGVSQSPSNKVTEKGKDVELRCDPISGHTALYWYRQSLGQGLEFLIYFQGNSAPDKSGLPSDRFSAERTGGSVSTLTIQRTQQEDSAVYLCASSLSGGYAGAQHFGDGTRLSIL.

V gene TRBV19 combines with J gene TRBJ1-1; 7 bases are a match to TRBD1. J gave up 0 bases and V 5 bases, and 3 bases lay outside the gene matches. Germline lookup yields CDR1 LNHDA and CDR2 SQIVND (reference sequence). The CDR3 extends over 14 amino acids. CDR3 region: CASSLGTVNTEAFF. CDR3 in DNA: TGTGCCAGTAGTCTCGGGACAGTGAACACTGAAGCTTTCTTT.

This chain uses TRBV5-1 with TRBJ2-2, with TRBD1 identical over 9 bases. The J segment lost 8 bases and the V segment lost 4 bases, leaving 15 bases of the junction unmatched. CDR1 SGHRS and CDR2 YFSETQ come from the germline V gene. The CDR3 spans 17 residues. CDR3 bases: TGCGCCAGCAGCCTTCGAGGGACAGGGCGGAGTAGGGGGGAGCTGTTTTTT. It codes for CASSLRGTGRSRGELFF.

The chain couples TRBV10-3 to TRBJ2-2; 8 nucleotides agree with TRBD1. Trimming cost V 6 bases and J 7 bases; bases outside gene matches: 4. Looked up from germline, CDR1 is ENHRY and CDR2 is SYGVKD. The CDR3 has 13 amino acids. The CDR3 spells CAIRTGEHGELFF. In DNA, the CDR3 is TGTGCCATCAGGACAGGGGAGCACGGGGAGCTGTTTTTT.

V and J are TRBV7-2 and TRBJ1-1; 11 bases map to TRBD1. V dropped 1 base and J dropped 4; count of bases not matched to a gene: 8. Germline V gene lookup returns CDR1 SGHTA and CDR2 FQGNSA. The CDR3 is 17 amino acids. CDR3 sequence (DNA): TGTGCCAGCAGCTTAGGCGGACAGGGGGCACGCGGCACTGAAGCTTTCTTT. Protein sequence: CASSLGGQGARGTEAFF.

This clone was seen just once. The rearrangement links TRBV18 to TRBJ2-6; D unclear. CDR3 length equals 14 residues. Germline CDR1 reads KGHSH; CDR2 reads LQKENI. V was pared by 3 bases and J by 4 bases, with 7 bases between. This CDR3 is CASSPSVGANVLTF. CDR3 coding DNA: TGTGCCAGCTCACCCTCTGTGGGGGCCAACGTCCTGACTTTC.

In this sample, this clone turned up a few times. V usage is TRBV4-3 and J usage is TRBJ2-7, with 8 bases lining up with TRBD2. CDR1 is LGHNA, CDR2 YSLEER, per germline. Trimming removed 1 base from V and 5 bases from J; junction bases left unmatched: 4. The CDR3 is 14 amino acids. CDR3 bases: TGCGCCAGCAGCCAAGGCGGGGGGATGGACGAGCAGTACTTC. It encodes CASSQGGGMDEQYF.